The rows below give T cell receptor beta chains drawn from one sample of a study of neurological immune-mediated disorders. In TCRdb, the 5' RACE reads were re-called with MiXCR into one record per CDR3 protein. The sample has under 70,000 distinct CDR3 sequences, more than 20% seen once. The sequenced sample was PBMCs. Source of these receptors: a man aged 60 to 69 with HTLV-1-associated myelopathy (HAM/TSP). Both conserved end residues are part of each CDR3. The order of the fields is clone size, D gene, J gene, V gene, CDR3 DNA, CDR3 protein. The D gene is left open where the match is weak. The listing skips clone size in some rows; elsewhere it reads once, few, many or a size class.

abundance: many; d_gene: TRBD1; j_gene: TRBJ2-2; v_gene: TRBV14; CDR3nt: TGTGCCAGCGCCCGGGGACAGGTGCCTTCTCGCAACACCGGGGAGCTGTTTTTT; CDR3aa: CASARGQVPSRNTGELFF
abundance: many; d_gene: -; j_gene: TRBJ2-5; v_gene: TRBV3-1; CDR3nt: TGTGCCAGCAGCTCCTTGGGAGAAGGGACCCAGTACTTC; CDR3aa: CASSSLGEGTQYF
abundance: -; d_gene: -; j_gene: TRBJ2-1; v_gene: TRBV29-1; CDR3nt: TGCAGCGTTGCTGCGATGGGATTCAATGAGCAGTTCTTC; CDR3aa: CSVAAMGFNEQFF
abundance: -; d_gene: -; j_gene: TRBJ2-1; v_gene: TRBV20-1; CDR3nt: TGCAGTGCTAGCTGGAGGGCCTCCTACAATGAGCAGTTCTTC; CDR3aa: CSASWRASYNEQFF
abundance: many; d_gene: TRBD2; j_gene: TRBJ2-5; v_gene: TRBV5-1; CDR3nt: TGCGCCAGCAGCTCTGGACTAGCGGGAGTCCAAGAGACCCAGTACTTC; CDR3aa: CASSSGLAGVQETQYF
abundance: many; d_gene: -; j_gene: TRBJ1-2; v_gene: TRBV4-2; CDR3nt: TGTGCCAGCAGCCAAGATCCCGACAGTTTTGGAGGCTACACCTTC; CDR3aa: CASSQDPDSFGGYTF
abundance: few; d_gene: TRBD1; j_gene: TRBJ2-7; v_gene: TRBV5-1; CDR3nt: TGCGCCAGCAGCTTTGGGACAGTGAACGAGCAGTACTTC; CDR3aa: CASSFGTVNEQYF
abundance: many; d_gene: -; j_gene: TRBJ2-2; v_gene: TRBV6-6; CDR3nt: TGTGCCAGCAGTTACTCCCCCGACTCCTCCGAGCTGTTTTTT; CDR3aa: CASSYSPDSSELFF
abundance: many; d_gene: -; j_gene: TRBJ2-1; v_gene: TRBV12-3/TRBV12-4; CDR3nt: TGTGCCAGCAGTTGCCCATCGGGAGAAATGTGCAATGAGCAGTTCTTC; CDR3aa: CASSCPSGEMCNEQFF
abundance: many; d_gene: -; j_gene: TRBJ2-1; v_gene: TRBV5-1; CDR3nt: TGCGCCAGCAGCTTCGGCAGAAACAATGAGCAGTTCTTC; CDR3aa: CASSFGRNNEQFF
abundance: -; d_gene: TRBD1; j_gene: TRBJ1-2; v_gene: TRBV5-1; CDR3nt: TGCGCCAGCCGCGATATCCAGGGGGCGAACCCTGGCTACACCTTC; CDR3aa: CASRDIQGANPGYTF
abundance: many; d_gene: TRBD2; j_gene: TRBJ2-7; v_gene: TRBV20-1; CDR3nt: TGCAGTGCCACTACCGGGACTAGCGCCTGGCGCTACGAGCAGTACTTC; CDR3aa: CSATTGTSAWRYEQYF
abundance: many; d_gene: TRBD2; j_gene: TRBJ2-2; v_gene: TRBV9; CDR3nt: TGTGCCAGCAGCTTCAGACTAGCGGGAGAGGGCGGGGAGCTGTTTTTT; CDR3aa: CASSFRLAGEGGELFF
abundance: -; d_gene: -; j_gene: TRBJ2-3; v_gene: TRBV5-1; CDR3nt: TGCGCCAGCAGCTTGCTCGGAGCTGCTCGCACAGATACGCAGTATTTT; CDR3aa: CASSLLGAARTDTQYF
abundance: many; d_gene: -; j_gene: TRBJ2-1; v_gene: TRBV5-1; CDR3nt: TGCGCCAGCAGCTTGAATACCGCCAATGAGCAGTTCTTC; CDR3aa: CASSLNTANEQFF
abundance: -; d_gene: -; j_gene: TRBJ2-3; v_gene: TRBV20-1; CDR3nt: TGCGCAGGGGGAGGGGACTCAGATACGCGGTATTTT; CDR3aa: CAGGGDSDTRYF
abundance: -; d_gene: -; j_gene: TRBJ2-7; v_gene: TRBV3-1; CDR3nt: TGTGCCAGCAGCCAAGCGGCAGGTCGGTACGAGCAGTACTTC; CDR3aa: CASSQAAGRYEQYF
abundance: many; d_gene: TRBD2; j_gene: TRBJ2-7; v_gene: TRBV27; CDR3nt: TGTGCCAGCAGTTTGGGTGCGGGAGACGTTTACGAGCAGTACTTC; CDR3aa: CASSLGAGDVYEQYF
abundance: many; d_gene: -; j_gene: TRBJ1-1; v_gene: TRBV20-1; CDR3nt: TGCAGTGCGCTTCAAAACACTGAAGCTTTCTTT; CDR3aa: CSALQNTEAFF
abundance: many; d_gene: -; j_gene: TRBJ1-5; v_gene: TRBV20-1; CDR3nt: TGCAGTGCTGCGACAGTTAATAGCAATCAGCCCCAGCATTTT; CDR3aa: CSAATVNSNQPQHF
abundance: many; d_gene: TRBD1; j_gene: TRBJ1-6; v_gene: TRBV5-1; CDR3nt: TGCGCCAGCAGCTCGACAGGGAATGGAAATTCACCCCTCCACTTT; CDR3aa: CASSSTGNGNSPLHF
abundance: many; d_gene: -; j_gene: TRBJ1-1; v_gene: TRBV7-3; CDR3nt: TGTGCCAGCAGCTTAACATCAGGCGGTGAAGCTTTCTTT; CDR3aa: CASSLTSGGEAFF